A single TCR beta chain is shown here with its context. The data originate from a study of blood T cell repertoires in COVID-19. Assay: immunoSEQ multiplex PCR; the TCRdb copy retains only in-frame clones and omits some. The sample includes 230,000 or so clones, approximately 84% of them seen just once. Individuals drawn from under 30 US areas were about 18 to 95 years old. Exposed volunteers were people who met a COVID-19 case within 2 weeks before study entry. V dropped 5 bases and J dropped 7 bases, with 18 bases sitting between them. The length of the CDR3 is 15 residues. Germline V CDR1 and CDR2: ENHRY, SYGVKD.

The TCR sequence derives from a woman between 50 and 59 years old who had been exposed to COVID-19. The sequencing sample was made of PBMCs or T cells enriched from blood (not recorded which). This sequence joins TRBV10-3 and TRBJ1-5; D may be TRBD1 (6 bases). The CDR3 region has the DNA TGTGCCATCAGTCCCCTGGGGGGGCTAAACCAGCCCCAGCATTTT. Translated: CAISPLGGLNQPQHF.